The clone carrying this TCR beta chain was seen only a few times. Its antigen is unidentified. Time point noted: week 23, last vaccination. With topical imiquimod, each dose of the vaccine consisted of 300 ug of mutant IDH1 20-mer peptide. This specimen belongs to a study of a mutant IDH1 vaccine in newly diagnosed glioma. As for the study in general: Patients came in for eight vaccinations, in weeks 1, 3, 5, 7, 11, 15, 19 and 23.

Assay used: immunoSEQ multiplex PCR; TCRdb lists only in-frame clones, some missing. The sample lists under 45,000 clones, approximately 84% seen once, with about 2.5% in the top ten. V was pared by 5 bases and J by 7 bases, with 19 bases of the junction left unmatched. This CDR3 comprises 19 residues. Germline V gene lookup returns CDR1 SGHNT and CDR2 YYREEE (reference sequence). The V call is TRBV5-4, the J call TRBJ1-6; 9 bases fit TRBD1. This TCR was sampled from a woman aged 18-30 years with glioma. Some clones in this sample may be carry-over from other donors' samples. The sequencing used PBMCs, collected from a glioma patient whose treatment included an IDH1 peptide vaccine. The CDR3 DNA reads as TGTGCCAGCAGTCCGACCGGGACAGGGATCCACTTGGCGAATTCACCCCTCCACTTT. Its protein is CASSPTGTGIHLANSPLHF.